Below are 30 T cell receptor beta chains sequenced from a single sample in a study of identical twins. TCRdb itself ran the 5' RACE reads through MiXCR, one entry per CDR3 protein. The sample includes around 300,000 distinct CDR3 sequences, about 8.1% of them seen just once. This same sample was also taken into another study, of yellow fever vaccine responses in identical twins.

Sequencing used memory (CD45RO+) T cells sorted from blood. The origin of the receptors is a woman younger than 30 in good health.

This clonotype was recorded a few times. The chain links TRBV28 to TRBJ2-3; D remains unclear. This CDR3 has 16 residues. CDR1 is MDHEN, CDR2 SYDVKM, per germline. The V end lost 3 bases, the J end lost 0 bases, and 13 bases lay between the germline ends. CDR3 sequence: CASSFNWDASTDTQYF. CDR3 sequence (DNA): TGTGCCAGCAGTTTCAATTGGGATGCTAGCACAGATACGCAGTATTTT.

The chain carries TRBV18 and TRBJ2-7; D possibly matches TRBD1 or TRBD2 (5 bases each). The CDR3 has 12 amino acids. Per germline, CDR1 KGHSH and CDR2 LQKENI. The V and J ends lost 10 bases and 2 bases respectively, with 12 bases between them. The DNA of the CDR3 is TGTGCCACCGGGACCTCGACCTACGAGCAGTACTTC. Its protein product is CATGTSTYEQYF.

This chain uses TRBV4-1 with TRBJ1-2, with TRBD1 identical over 7 bases. CDR1 is MGHRA and CDR2 is YSYEKL in the germline V gene. V was pared by 4 bases and J by 4 bases, with 9 bases of the junction left unmatched. There are 15 residues in the CDR3. CDR3 in amino acids: CASSLLQGGGYGYTF. The DNA for the CDR3 is TGCGCCAGCAGCCTCCTCCAGGGGGGAGGCTATGGCTACACCTTC.

This clonotype showed up many times. The V and J genes are TRBV20-1 and TRBJ2-3, with 9 bases aligning to TRBD1. Germline-derived CDR1 and CDR2 are DFQATT and SNEGSKA (reference sequence). The V segment lost 0 bases and the J segment 7 bases; nucleotides outside the gene matches: 11. The CDR3 contains 16 residues. CDR3 DNA: TGCAGTGCTAGAGATCGAGACAGGGGGAAAGGGTATACGCAGTATTTT. As protein: CSARDRDRGKGYTQYF.

This clonotype was recorded a few times. V gene TRBV19 combines with J gene TRBJ2-1, with D maybe TRBD2 (6 bases). In germline, CDR1 is LNHDA, CDR2 SQIVND (reference sequence). The CDR3 is 15 amino acids. V lost 9 bases to trimming and J lost 0 bases, with 15 bases between them. DNA for the CDR3: TGTGCCAGCGAGATGGGGGGAAGCTCCTACAATGAGCAGTTCTTC. Translated, it gives CASEMGGSSYNEQFF.

In this sample, this clonotype turned up a few times. The chain combines TRBV20-1 with TRBJ1-3, with D hard to call. Germline loops: CDR1 DFQATT, CDR2 SNEGSKA (reference sequence). This CDR3 spans 15 amino acids. V was clipped by 5 bases and J by 3 bases, with 17 bases between them. CDR3 nucleotide sequence: TGCAGTGCTCAGACGGGAGGGCGTAATGGAAACACCATATATTTT. Protein product: CSAQTGGRNGNTIYF.

There are many counts of this clonotype. This sequence joins TRBV15 and TRBJ2-1; unclear D gene. Germline assignment: CDR1 LNHNV and CDR2 YYDKDF (reference sequence). The CDR3 contains 12 residues. Trimming cost V 0 bases and J 14 bases, with 11 bases left between them. In DNA form, the CDR3 reads TGTGCCACCAGCAGAGATGGGCTAGTAAAGTTCTTC. It yields the protein CATSRDGLVKFF.

Only a few counts were recorded for this clonotype. The rearrangement uses TRBV4-1 and TRBJ2-5; a weak D match, TRBD2 (5 bases). V was clipped by 4 bases and J by 10 bases, with 19 bases between them. The CDR3 loop spans 14 amino acids. From germline, CDR1 is MGHRA and CDR2 YSYEKL. CDR3 DNA sequence: TGCGCCAGCAGCCCCCGGACCCAGGACCGGGGCCAGTACTTC. Amino acid sequence: CASSPRTQDRGQYF.

There are a few counts of this clonotype. This rearrangement joins TRBV16 to TRBJ1-4; D is perhaps TRBD1 (5 bases). V dropped 0 bases and J dropped 2 bases, with 7 bases sitting between them. The CDR3 sequence is 15 residues long. Per germline, CDR1 KGHSY and CDR2 FQNENV. The CDR3 here is CASSQSWGTNEKLFF. The CDR3 nucleotides read TGTGCCAGCAGCCAATCGTGGGGCACTAATGAAAAACTGTTTTTT.

In this sample, this clonotype turned up a few times. CDR3 bases: TGTGCCAGCAGCAGTTTGAAGGGTGGGGGCAGTGGCTCCTACGAGCAGTACTTC. It yields the protein CASSSLKGGGSGSYEQYF. J is TRBJ2-7 and V is TRBV27, with a tentative D call TRBD1 (6 bases). The CDR3 length is 18 residues. The germline V gene encodes CDR1 MNHEY and CDR2 SMNVEV (reference sequence). V dropped 6 bases and J dropped 0 bases, with 24 bases sitting between them.

In its sample, this clonotype was seen many times. This rearrangement joins TRBV6-2 or TRBV6-3 to TRBJ2-3; D is unresolved. V was trimmed by 0 bases and J by 4 bases, leaving 17 bases between them. Germline loops: CDR1 MNHEY, CDR2 SVGEGT. The CDR3 has 17 amino acids. CDR3 amino acids: CASSYSPSGSGADTQYF. The CDR3 DNA follows: TGTGCCAGCAGTTACTCTCCGTCCGGATCTGGGGCAGATACGCAGTATTTT.

This clonotype has a count of ten or more. The chain joins TRBV12-3 or TRBV12-4 to TRBJ1-1; D is ambiguous. The V and J ends lost 5 bases and 0 bases respectively, with 13 bases between them. The CDR3 runs 15 residues. The chain's CDR3 is CASSMWNSMNTEAFF. DNA of the CDR3: TGTGCCAGCAGTATGTGGAACAGCATGAACACTGAAGCTTTCTTT.

The V and J genes are TRBV19 and TRBJ2-7, with D possibly TRBD1 on 6 matching bases. This CDR3 is built from 13 residues. V lost 3 bases, J lost 3 bases, and 9 bases lay in between. The germline V gene has CDR1 LNHDA and CDR2 SQIVND (reference sequence). Here the CDR3 reads CASSMTGFYEQYF. The CDR3 coding sequence is TGTGCCAGTAGTATGACAGGTTTCTACGAGCAGTACTTC.

The chain carries TRBV10-3 and TRBJ2-7, with TRBD2 matching 8 bases. V lost 2 bases to trimming and J lost 6 bases; unmatched junction nucleotides: 9. The germline gives CDR1 ENHRY, CDR2 SYGVKD. This CDR3 spans 15 amino acids. CDR3 in DNA: TGTGCCATCAGTGAGGACCGGGGGGGGCCGGTCGAGCAGTACGTC. Translated: CAISEDRGGPVEQYV.

The chain combines TRBV6-5 with TRBJ1-2, with D possibly being TRBD1 (6 bases). This CDR3 region has 15 residues. V gave up 1 base and J gave up 6 bases, with 15 bases separating them. Germline CDR1 and CDR2: MNHEY and SVGAGI. The CDR3 spells CASSYYRGKVNGYTF. The DNA for the CDR3 is TGTGCCAGCAGTTACTATAGGGGGAAAGTTAATGGCTACACCTTC.

This clonotype was picked up many times. The chain recombines TRBV3-1 with TRBJ2-1; D gene uncertain. The CDR3 extends over 11 amino acids. The germline gives CDR1 LGHDT, CDR2 YNNKEL (reference sequence). V lost 3 bases and J lost 15, with 12 bases in between. The CDR3 here is CASSHRAITFF. CDR3 DNA: TGTGCCAGCAGCCATAGAGCTATTACGTTCTTC.

On this clonotype itself: At one end, the junction sequence differs from germline, possibly due to a read error. The chain recombines TRBV7-9 with TRBJ2-2; TRBD1 matches at 8 bases. The CDR3 extends over 15 amino acids. Germline lookup yields CDR1 SEHNR and CDR2 FQNEAQ (reference sequence). As DNA, the CDR3 is TGTTCCAGCAGCTTGGGGACAGGTTCGACCGGGGAGCTGTTTTTT. Its translation: CSSSLGTGSTGELFF.

The genes are TRBV5-1 and TRBJ2-5; D gene uncertain. The V end was cut by 3 bases, the J end by 2 bases, with 14 bases between. Germline V gene lookup returns CDR1 SGHRS and CDR2 YFSETQ. CDR3 size: 15 residues. The CDR3 loop reads CASSSLTGGQETQYF. CDR3 in DNA: TGCGCCAGCAGCTCGCTCACGGGTGGGCAAGAGACCCAGTACTTC.

The sample holds a few counts of this clonotype. V usage is TRBV2 and J usage is TRBJ2-3, with 12 bases matching TRBD2. With 6 bases clipped from V and 2 bases from J, the junction kept 12 bases outside the gene matches. CDR3 length equals 18 residues. Germline V gene data show CDR1 as SNHLY and CDR2 as FYNNEI. CDR3 bases: TGTGCCAGCAGGCGCTCCGGACTAGCGGGGCCGAACACAGATACGCAGTATTTT. This translates into CASRRSGLAGPNTDTQYF.

The chain joins TRBV20-1 to TRBJ2-1; 9 positions agree with TRBD2. V gave up 2 bases and J gave up 7 bases; unmatched junction bases: 18. Germline-derived CDR1 and CDR2 are DFQATT and SNEGSKA (reference sequence). This CDR3 region has 18 residues. CDR3 DNA sequence: TGCAGTGCTAGACCCACCGGACGAGTAGCGGGAGTGATGAATGAGCAGTTCTTC. This translates into CSARPTGRVAGVMNEQFF.

In its sample, this clonotype was seen a few times. The rearrangement uses TRBV5-5 and TRBJ2-3; a possible D gene is TRBD1 (6 bases). Trimming stripped 1 base from V and 0 bases from J, with 12 bases between. The CDR3 runs to 16 residues. Germline CDR1 is SGHKS and CDR2 is YYEKEE (reference sequence). CDR3: CASSLSGVLSTDTQYF. The CDR3 DNA sequence: TGTGCCAGCAGCTTGTCAGGGGTCTTGAGCACAGATACGCAGTATTTT.

Ten or more counts support this clonotype. This sequence joins TRBV12-3 or TRBV12-4 and TRBJ1-1; D unresolved. The CDR3 is 14 residues long. The germline V and J ends were trimmed by 6 bases and 3 bases, with 14 bases remaining between them. CDR3 loop: CASRPGRTDTEAFF. The CDR3 DNA reads TGTGCCAGCAGACCTGGACGGACCGACACTGAAGCTTTCTTT.

The chain joins TRBV7-2 to TRBJ2-2; D ambiguous. The CDR3 runs 13 residues. Deletions cut 0 bases from V and 3 bases from J, with 2 bases between. Germline loops: CDR1 SGHTA, CDR2 FQGNSA. This CDR3 reads CASSLAYTGELFF. The CDR3 DNA is TGTGCCAGCAGCTTAGCCTACACCGGGGAGCTGTTTTTT.

A few counts support this clonotype. This chain joins TRBV3-1 and TRBJ2-2, with D hard to call. Trimming cost V 6 bases and J 7 bases, with 12 bases left between them. The germline V gene has CDR1 LGHDT and CDR2 YNNKEL (reference sequence). This CDR3 region has 13 residues. The CDR3 here is CASSNVFGGELFF. In nucleotides, the CDR3 is TGTGCCAGCAGTAATGTATTTGGCGGGGAGCTGTTTTTT.

This clonotype was detected a few times. The chain carries TRBV6-1 and TRBJ2-2, with D maybe TRBD2 (7 bases). Trimming pared 7 bases from V and 2 bases from J, leaving 20 bases between. The CDR3 is 17 amino acids. Germline V gene sequence: CDR1 MNHNS, CDR2 SASEGT. The CDR3 spells CASTKKEGGANTGELFF. In DNA, the CDR3 is TGTGCCAGCACCAAAAAAGAGGGGGGGGCAAACACCGGGGAGCTGTTTTTT.

V usage is TRBV7-2 and J usage is TRBJ1-4; weak D call: TRBD1 (6 bases). Germline V gene sequence: CDR1 SGHTA, CDR2 FQGNSA. V was clipped by 5 bases and J by 13 bases, with 14 bases between them. CDR3 length equals 12 residues. The CDR3 is CASSVTGFSLFF. The CDR3 nucleotides are TGTGCCAGCAGCGTCACAGGGTTTTCACTGTTTTTT.

This clonotype was observed a few times. This chain joins TRBV20-1 and TRBJ2-3; TRBD2 aligns across 8 bases. The CDR3 spans 15 residues. V shed 4 bases, J shed 0 bases, and the junction held 6 bases outside the gene matches. From germline, CDR1 is DFQATT and CDR2 SNEGSKA (reference sequence). This chain's CDR3 is CSAKGSGTSTDTQYF. The CDR3 DNA sequence: TGCAGTGCTAAAGGTAGCGGGACTAGCACAGATACGCAGTATTTT.

The V call is TRBV12-3 or TRBV12-4, the J call TRBJ2-7; 9 bases fit TRBD2. V gave up 2 bases and J gave up 4 bases; unmatched junction bases: 15. The CDR3 runs to 18 residues. Here the CDR3 DNA reads TGTGCCAGCAGTTTATCTCTCGCGGGAGGGCCAGATAGGTACGAGCAGTACTTC. It specifies CASSLSLAGGPDRYEQYF.

The table lists this clonotype with many counts. The chain is built from TRBV10-3 and TRBJ2-5; tentatively, D is TRBD2 (7 bases). Germline lookup yields CDR1 ENHRY and CDR2 SYGVKD. Trimming left V 2 bases short and J 5 bases short, with 15 bases between. CDR3 length: 15 residues. Here the CDR3 reads CAISEPGGRGETQYF. CDR3 in DNA: TGTGCCATCAGTGAGCCCGGGGGGCGCGGGGAGACCCAGTACTTC.

This clonotype was seen a few times. The V gene is TRBV7-2, the J gene TRBJ2-1, with TRBD2 identical over 9 bases. This CDR3 spans 15 amino acids. The germline V gene encodes CDR1 SGHTA and CDR2 FQGNSA. The V and J ends lost 0 bases and 7 bases, in that order; junction bases with no gene match: 4. CDR3 residues: CASSLAGGRGNEQFF. Written as DNA, the CDR3 is TGTGCCAGCAGCTTAGCGGGCGGGAGGGGGAATGAGCAGTTCTTC.